This entry lists 24 T cell receptor beta chains sequenced from one sample in a study of T-cell reconstitution after alpha-beta-depleted transplantation in children. A TCRbeta library incorporating unique molecular identifiers was prepared. Using its own MiXCR run on the PCR reads, TCRdb lists one record per CDR3 protein. The table lists around 50,000 distinct CDR3 sequences, roughly 52% of them singletons. Source: peripheral blood, taken before TCRalphabeta/CD19-depleted stem cell transplant. The receptors derive from a boy under two years old with SCID, due to receive a stem cell transplant.

The rearrangement uses TRBV7-9 and TRBJ2-1; D remains ambiguous. This CDR3 comprises 12 residues. Trimming removed 4 bases at V and 10 bases at J, with 11 bases between. Germline V CDR1 and CDR2: SEHNR, FQNEAQ (reference sequence). The CDR3 region has the DNA TGTGCCAGCAGCTATGATCTCGGCGAGCAGTTCTTC. Translating gives CASSYDLGEQFF. The whole variable domain, filled in from reference TRBV7-9 and TRBJ2-1, reads DTGVSQNPRHKITKRGQNVTFRCDPISEHNRLYWYRQTLGQGPEFLTYFQNEAQLEKSRLLSDRFSAERPKGSFSTLEIQRTEQGDSAMYLCASSYDLGEQFFGPGTRLTVL.

This clonotype was picked up a small number of times. V and J are TRBV4-1 and TRBJ2-2, with 13 positions matching TRBD2. This CDR3 spans 19 amino acids. The V segment lost 1 base and the J segment 0 bases; nucleotides outside the gene matches: 5. CDR1 and CDR2 from the germline V gene are MGHRA and YSYEKL. CDR3 region: CASSQGGLAGFANTGELFF. The CDR3 DNA sequence: TGCGCCAGCAGCCAAGGGGGACTAGCGGGGTTCGCGAACACCGGGGAGCTGTTTTTT.

The DNA for the CDR3 is TGCGCCAGCAGCCCCTGGGGGGGGGAGGATGAGCAGTTCTTC. Translated: CASSPWGGEDEQFF. The chain combines TRBV5-1 with TRBJ2-1, with 7 nucleotides matching TRBD2. The CDR3 runs to 14 residues. Per the germline V gene, CDR1 is SGHRS and CDR2 is YFSETQ. J was trimmed by 8 bases and V by 4 bases; bases with no gene match: 9.

The chain has TRBV7-2 and TRBJ2-7; the D gene is possibly TRBD1 (6 bases). V gave up 1 base and J gave up 8 bases, with 9 bases separating them. Germline-derived CDR1 and CDR2 are SGHTA and FQGNSA. CDR3 length equals 12 residues. For the CDR3, the DNA is TGTGCCAGCAGCTTAGAAACAGGGAAGCAGTACTTC. This gives the protein CASSLETGKQYF.

This clonotype has a count of ten or more. This chain connects TRBV4-3 to TRBJ1-1; D gene uncertain. Trimming pared 4 bases from V and 6 bases from J, leaving 21 bases between. The CDR3 totals 16 residues. The germline V gene has CDR1 LGHNA and CDR2 YSLEER. This CDR3 reads CASSPNGYSASAEAFF. CDR3 coding DNA: TGCGCCAGCAGCCCCAACGGCTATTCGGCAAGTGCTGAAGCTTTCTTT.

This clonotype appeared many times. This chain joins TRBV5-6 and TRBJ2-4, with 7 positions matching TRBD2. The CDR3 runs 14 residues. V shed 4 bases, J shed 9 bases, and the junction held 10 bases outside the gene matches. The germline CDR1 and CDR2 sequences are SGHDT and YYEEEE. The CDR3 DNA reads as TGTGCCAGCAGCGGGAGGGGCCTCCTCGGCATTCAGTACTTC. Residues: CASSGRGLLGIQYF.

This clonotype was observed a few times. J is TRBJ2-5 and V is TRBV6-5; 8 bases map to TRBD1. CDR3 length: 12 amino acids. The trim removed 4 bases at V and 5 bases at J, leaving 0 bases unmatched. Germline CDR1 and CDR2: MNHEY and SVGAGI. CDR3 in amino acids: CASSWDRETQYF. The CDR3 DNA is TGTGCCAGCAGTTGGGACAGGGAGACCCAGTACTTC.

In its sample, this clonotype was seen a few times. V gene TRBV4-3 combines with J gene TRBJ2-3, with TRBD2 identical over 7 bases. The CDR3 sequence is 17 residues long. V gave up 4 bases and J gave up 2 bases; unmatched junction bases: 12. The germline V gene has CDR1 LGHNA and CDR2 YSLEER. CDR3 region: CASSPPGTIASTDTQYF. CDR3 coding DNA: TGCGCCAGCAGCCCGCCCGGGACTATAGCCTCCACAGATACGCAGTATTTT.

The chain recombines TRBV7-8 with TRBJ2-7; the match to TRBD2 covers 10 bases. CDR3 length: 15 amino acids. J lost 2 bases, V lost 4 bases, and 5 bases had no gene match. In germline, CDR1 is SGHVS, CDR2 FQNEAQ. The DNA of the CDR3 is TGTGCCAGCAGCTGGATAGCGGGGGGAACCTACGAGCAGTACTTC. It codes for CASSWIAGGTYEQYF. Looking up the rest from reference TRBV7-8 and TRBJ2-7 gives the full variable domain: GAGVSQSPRYKVAKRGQDVALRCDPISGHVSLFWYQQALGQGPEFLTYFQNEAQLDKSGLPSDRFFAERPEGSVSTLKIQRTQQEDSAVYLCASSWIAGGTYEQYFGPGTRLTVT.

The gene calls are TRBV3-1 and TRBJ2-3; TRBD2 is a possible D gene (6 bases). Germline lookup yields CDR1 LGHDT and CDR2 YNNKEL (reference sequence). The CDR3 extends over 18 amino acids. The V end lost 0 bases, the J end lost 4 bases, and 20 bases lay between the germline ends. CDR3 coding DNA: TGTGCCAGCAGCCAAGAGTGGGAAAGCGGGCTGATGTCAGATACGCAGTATTTT. It is translated as CASSQEWESGLMSDTQYF.

This clonotype was seen more than once but under ten times. V usage is TRBV6-2 or TRBV6-3 and J usage is TRBJ2-4; 9 positions agree with TRBD1. This CDR3 is 19 amino acids long. The J segment lost 15 bases and the V segment lost 0 bases, leaving 24 bases of the junction unmatched. CDR1 is MNHEY, CDR2 SVGEGT, per germline. CDR3 in amino acids: CASSYSRDRAPSTHPGRYF. The DNA of the CDR3 is TGTGCCAGCAGTTACTCCAGGGACAGGGCGCCCTCCACGCACCCTGGGCGGTACTTC.

This sequence joins TRBV6-1 and TRBJ2-6; D not resolved. Germline values: CDR1 MNHNS, CDR2 SASEGT. Trimming cost V 6 bases and J 0 bases, with 12 bases left between them. This CDR3 region has 16 residues. CDR3 nucleotide sequence: TGTGCCAGCAGCCTCGGTCCTTACTCTGGGGCCAACGTCCTGACTTTC. Translating gives CASSLGPYSGANVLTF.

V and J are TRBV6-1 and TRBJ2-3; D perhaps matches TRBD2 (7 bases). CDR1 is MNHNS, CDR2 SASEGT, per germline. Trimming left V 7 bases short and J 1 base short, with 15 bases between. CDR3 length: 15 amino acids. CDR3 region: CASNNGRGRTDTQYF. DNA for the CDR3: TGTGCCAGCAATAATGGGCGGGGGCGCACAGATACGCAGTATTTT.

This chain uses TRBV27 with TRBJ2-7; TRBD2 aligns across 9 bases. With V trimmed by 11 bases and J by 5 bases, 13 bases remained unmatched. This CDR3 has 14 amino acids. Germline V gene data show CDR1 as MNHEY and CDR2 as SMNVEV (reference sequence). CDR3 coding DNA: TGTGCCTCTCGGGCCCCGGGACTAGCCGACGAGCAGTACTTC. Its translation: CASRAPGLADEQYF.

The chain combines TRBV19 with TRBJ2-1; D is unresolved. The CDR3 spans 12 residues. Trimming took off 4 bases at V and 8 bases at J, with 9 bases between the two ends. From germline, CDR1 is LNHDA and CDR2 SQIVND (reference sequence). In DNA, the CDR3 is TGTGCCAGTAGTACCCGGTGGGATGAGCAGTTCTTC. Its translation: CASSTRWDEQFF.

In this sample, this clonotype turned up once. V is TRBV6-5 and J is TRBJ1-1; D unresolved. The CDR3 totals 14 residues. V lost 3 bases and J lost 3, with 11 bases in between. Germline lookup yields CDR1 MNHEY and CDR2 SVGAGI. This CDR3 reads CASSYSGPHTEAFF. The CDR3 DNA is TGTGCCAGCAGTTATTCCGGGCCCCACACTGAAGCTTTCTTT.

By share, this clonotype counts as medium-sized. The chain carries TRBV28 and TRBJ1-5, with 8 bases aligning to TRBD1. The V gene end was trimmed by 6 bases and the J gene end by 1 base; junction bases not matched to a gene: 11. The CDR3 runs 17 residues. Per germline, CDR1 MDHEN and CDR2 SYDVKM. CDR3 residues: CASSTDRAKESNQPQHF. The CDR3 region has the DNA TGTGCCAGCAGCACGGACAGGGCCAAGGAAAGCAATCAGCCCCAGCATTTT.

This clonotype was counted only a few times. J is TRBJ1-1 and V is TRBV5-1, with no clear D. CDR3 length equals 15 residues. Trimming stripped 0 bases from V and 4 bases from J, with 13 bases between. The germline gives CDR1 SGHRS, CDR2 YFSETQ. The CDR3 DNA reads as TGCGCCAGCAGCTTGGCTCCGGGTTCGGGCACTGAAGCTTTCTTT. Translating gives CASSLAPGSGTEAFF.

The J gene is TRBJ2-7, the V gene TRBV20-1, with D perhaps given as TRBD1 or TRBD2 (5 bases each). Per the germline V gene, CDR1 is DFQATT and CDR2 is SNEGSKA (reference sequence). Trimming removed 0 bases at V and 2 bases at J, with 14 bases between. The CDR3 sequence is 15 residues long. CDR3 in amino acids: CSARDGTSSAYEQYF. CDR3 DNA sequence: TGCAGTGCTAGAGATGGGACCAGCTCGGCCTACGAGCAGTACTTC.

Ten or more counts support this clonotype. This sequence joins TRBV20-1 and TRBJ2-5; D remains ambiguous. The length of the CDR3 is 14 residues. V lost 0 bases and J 2 bases, leaving 10 bases between the germline ends. Germline lookup yields CDR1 DFQATT and CDR2 SNEGSKA (reference sequence). The CDR3 nucleotides are TGCAGTGCTAGAGATGGTCAGGAGCAAGAGACCCAGTACTTC. It yields the protein CSARDGQEQETQYF.

The rearrangement joins TRBV7-2 to TRBJ2-5; TRBD2 is a possible D gene (7 bases). The length of the CDR3 is 15 residues. V was pared by 0 bases and J by 5 bases, with 13 bases between. Per the germline V gene, CDR1 is SGHTA and CDR2 is FQGNSA. CDR3 DNA sequence: TGTGCCAGCAGCTTAGCGGTAGGGGGGGTTGAGACCCAGTACTTC. Protein: CASSLAVGGVETQYF.

This rearrangement joins TRBV10-3 to TRBJ2-2, with 11 positions matching TRBD2. Germline lookup yields CDR1 ENHRY and CDR2 SYGVKD. The V gene end was trimmed by 11 bases and the J gene end by 2 bases; junction bases not matched to a gene: 16. The CDR3 extends over 18 amino acids. The CDR3 coding sequence is TGTGCCGCTAAGACCGGGACTAGCGGTTTCACCAACACCGGGGAGCTGTTTTTT. Amino acid sequence: CAAKTGTSGFTNTGELFF.

This clonotype was detected only once. The CDR3 sequence is CAMSPGRSNNEQFF. The DNA of the CDR3 is TGTGCCATGAGCCCGGGGCGGTCAAACAATGAGCAGTTCTTC. This sequence joins TRBV4-2 and TRBJ2-1; tentatively, D is TRBD1 or TRBD2 (5 bases each). CDR3 length: 14 amino acids. CDR1 is LGHNA, CDR2 YNFKEQ, per germline. Trimming took off 10 bases at V and 5 bases at J, with 18 bases between the two ends.

J is TRBJ2-1 and V is TRBV10-3, with a tentative D call TRBD1 (5 bases). The CDR3 is made up of 13 amino acids. Germline V gene sequence: CDR1 ENHRY, CDR2 SYGVKD. The germline V and J ends were trimmed by 2 bases and 7 bases, with 9 bases remaining between them. The CDR3 DNA reads as TGTGCCATCAGTGAGACGACAGCAAATGAGCAGTTCTTC. Protein product: CAISETTANEQFF.